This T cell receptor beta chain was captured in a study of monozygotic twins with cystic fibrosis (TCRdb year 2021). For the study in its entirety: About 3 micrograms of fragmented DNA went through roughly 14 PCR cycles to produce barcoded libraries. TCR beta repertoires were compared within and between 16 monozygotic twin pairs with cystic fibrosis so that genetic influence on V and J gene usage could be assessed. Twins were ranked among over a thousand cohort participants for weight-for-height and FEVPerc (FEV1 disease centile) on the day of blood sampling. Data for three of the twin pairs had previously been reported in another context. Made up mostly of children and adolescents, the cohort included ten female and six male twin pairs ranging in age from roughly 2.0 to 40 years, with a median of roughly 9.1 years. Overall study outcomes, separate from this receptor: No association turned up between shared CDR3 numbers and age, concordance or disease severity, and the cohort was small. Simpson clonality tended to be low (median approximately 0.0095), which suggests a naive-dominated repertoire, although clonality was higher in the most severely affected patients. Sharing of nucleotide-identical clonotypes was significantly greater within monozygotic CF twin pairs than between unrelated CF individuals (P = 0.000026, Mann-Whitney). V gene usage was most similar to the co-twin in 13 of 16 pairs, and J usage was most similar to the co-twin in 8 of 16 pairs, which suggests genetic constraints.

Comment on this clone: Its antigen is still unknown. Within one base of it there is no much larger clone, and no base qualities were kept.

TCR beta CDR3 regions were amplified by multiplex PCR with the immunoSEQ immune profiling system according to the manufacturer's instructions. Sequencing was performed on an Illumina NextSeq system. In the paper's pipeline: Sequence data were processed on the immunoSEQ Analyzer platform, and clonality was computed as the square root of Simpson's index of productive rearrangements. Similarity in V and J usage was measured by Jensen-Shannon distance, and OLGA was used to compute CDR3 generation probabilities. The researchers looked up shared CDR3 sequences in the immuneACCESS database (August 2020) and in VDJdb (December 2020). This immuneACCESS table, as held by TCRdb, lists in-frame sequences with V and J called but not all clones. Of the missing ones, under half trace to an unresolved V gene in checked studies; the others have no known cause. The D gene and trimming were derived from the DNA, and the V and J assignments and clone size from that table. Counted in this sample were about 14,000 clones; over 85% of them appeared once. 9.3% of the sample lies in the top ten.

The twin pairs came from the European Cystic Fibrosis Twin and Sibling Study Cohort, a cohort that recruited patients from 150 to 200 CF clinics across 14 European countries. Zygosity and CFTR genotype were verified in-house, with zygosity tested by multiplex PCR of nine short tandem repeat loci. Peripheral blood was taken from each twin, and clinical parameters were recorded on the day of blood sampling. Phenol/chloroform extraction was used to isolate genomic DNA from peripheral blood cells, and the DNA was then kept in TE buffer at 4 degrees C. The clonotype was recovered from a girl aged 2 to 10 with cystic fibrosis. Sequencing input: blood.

The DNA sequence is as follows: TGTGCCAGCAGTGTCGCGAACACTGAAGCTTTCTTT. It translates as CASSVANTEAFF. The sequence is built from TRBV2 and TRBJ1-1, with no D gene named confidently. The CDR3 runs 12 amino acids, cysteine and phenylalanine included. Only the CDR3 DNA is retained, 36 bases long and in frame from the first base. The germline V gene provides CDR1 SNHLY and CDR2 FYNNEI. A distance of 4 bases separates the germline ends of V and J, which lose 4 bases and 1 base respectively.